This T cell receptor (beta chain) was captured by sequencing in a study of T-cell reconstitution after alpha-beta-depleted transplantation in children. Study results and caveats: When one year had passed after transplant, most T-cell counts and diversity came from newly produced T cells. Day-60 TCRbeta diversity that was high in some patients was derived from surviving recipient T cells and thymic progenitors.

The TCRbeta library incorporated unique molecular identifiers. TCRdb independently ran MiXCR on the PCR reads; one entry per CDR3 protein. The sample contains hundreds of thousands of distinct CDR3 sequences, 10% to 15% of which appear only once. This CDR3 has 16 amino acids. V dropped 3 bases and J dropped 6; count of bases not matched to a gene: 7. Germline V lookup: CDR1 LGHNA, CDR2 YNFKEQ. In the case of this clonotype: Its cognate antigen is unknown.

This chain joins TRBV4-2 and TRBJ2-1, with 11 bases aligning to TRBD2. The sample here was PBMCs, mostly from graft donor cells, taken 360 days after TCRalphabeta/CD19-depleted stem cell transplant. The receptor was derived from a male patient aged 10 to 17 who had a stem cell transplant for acute myeloid leukemia, so the T cells may come from the graft donor. CDR3 protein: CASSQETSGIRNEQFF. In nucleotides, the CDR3 is TGTGCCAGCAGCCAGGAGACTAGCGGGATTCGCAATGAGCAGTTCTTC.